The 32 T cell receptor beta chains in this list originate from one sample, sequenced in a study of T cell changes during pregnancy in multiple sclerosis. Produced via immunoSEQ multiplex PCR; TCRdb's table is partial and in-frame only. The table lists tens of thousands of clones, around 90% of them singletons, with 0.57% in the top ten. Here the sequenced sample was CD4+ T cells from peripheral blood mononuclear cells, taken in the second trimester of pregnancy. These receptors originate from a female donor with multiple sclerosis, enrolled in a pregnancy study.

The chain employs TRBV28 and TRBJ1-5; D is perhaps TRBD1 (5 bases). The CDR3 has 12 residues. The ends were cut back, 5 bases at V and 11 bases at J, with 13 bases in the middle. Per germline, CDR1 MDHEN and CDR2 SYDVKM. The CDR3 is CASSPLLGAQHF. The CDR3 nucleotides read TGTGCCAGCAGTCCCCTCTTAGGGGCCCAGCATTTT.

In this sample, this clone turned up a few times. CDR3 protein: CASSEAGGRIGELFF. DNA of the CDR3: TGTGCCAGCAGTGAAGCTGGCGGGAGAATCGGGGAGCTGTTTTTT. The V call is TRBV6-1, the J call TRBJ2-2; 7 bases are a match to TRBD2. Unmatched junction bases numbered 5, after V lost 0 bases and J lost 7 bases. The CDR3 sequence is 15 residues long. Germline V gene lookup returns CDR1 MNHNS and CDR2 SASEGT.

The V gene is TRBV7-9, the J gene TRBJ2-7, with TRBD2 matching 12 bases. Per the germline V gene, CDR1 is SEHNR and CDR2 is FQNEAQ (reference sequence). The CDR3 contains 15 residues. Unmatched junction bases numbered 6, after V lost 5 bases and J lost 4 bases. This CDR3 is CASSAQTSGSYEQYF. The CDR3 region has the DNA TGTGCCAGCAGCGCCCAGACTAGCGGGAGTTACGAGCAGTACTTC.

The chain recombines TRBV7-9 with TRBJ2-7; the D gene is possibly TRBD1 (5 bases). The V gene lost 5 bases and the J gene lost 5 bases, with 16 bases spanning the gap. This CDR3 spans 14 amino acids. Germline V CDR1 and CDR2: SEHNR, FQNEAQ (reference sequence). The CDR3 loop is CASSPLGQGNEQYF. CDR3 nucleotide sequence: TGTGCCAGCAGCCCTCTCGGTCAGGGAAACGAGCAGTACTTC.

This chain uses TRBV19 with TRBJ2-7; TRBD1 matches 10 bases. There are 14 residues in the CDR3. From germline, CDR1 is LNHDA and CDR2 SQIVND (reference sequence). V lost 5 bases to trimming and J lost 7 bases; unmatched junction nucleotides: 8. This CDR3 is CASSGTGDTREQYF. CDR3 sequence (DNA): TGTGCCAGTAGTGGGACAGGGGACACGCGAGAGCAGTACTTC.

This clone is categorized as medium-sized. This CDR3 is CARTKLGQGAWGTEAFF. As DNA, the CDR3 is TGCGCCAGAACGAAATTAGGACAGGGGGCTTGGGGCACTGAAGCTTTCTTT. J is TRBJ1-1 and V is TRBV5-1; 11 bases map to TRBD1. The CDR3 has 17 amino acids. From germline, CDR1 is SGHRS and CDR2 YFSETQ. Trimming cost V 8 bases and J 4 bases; bases outside gene matches: 16.

V gene TRBV7-3 combines with J gene TRBJ2-3; TRBD2 matches 10 bases. V was pared by 0 bases and J by 0 bases, with 6 bases of the junction left unmatched. CDR3 length equals 18 residues. The germline V gene encodes CDR1 SGHTA and CDR2 FQGTGA. The CDR3, as DNA: TGTGCCAGCAGCTTAACAGCTAGCGGGGGAGGGAGCACAGATACGCAGTATTTT. Amino acids: CASSLTASGGGSTDTQYF.

The chain carries TRBV30 and TRBJ1-1; D ambiguous. Germline CDR1 GTSNPN, CDR2 SVGIG (reference sequence). Deletions cut 3 bases from V and 4 bases from J, with 9 bases between. This CDR3 spans 12 amino acids. This chain's CDR3 is CAWSPGVTEAFF. The CDR3 region has the DNA TGTGCCTGGAGCCCGGGAGTCACTGAAGCTTTCTTT.

This clone came up once. The genes are TRBV7-9 and TRBJ1-2, with D perhaps TRBD1 (5 bases). The CDR3 covers 13 residues. V gave up 1 base and J gave up 7 bases, with 10 bases separating them. CDR1 and CDR2 from the germline V gene are SEHNR and FQNEAQ (reference sequence). The CDR3 loop reads CASSLDGGFGYTF. For the CDR3, the DNA is TGTGCCAGCAGCTTAGACGGGGGGTTTGGCTACACCTTC.

The rearrangement joins TRBV6-4 to TRBJ2-3; D is undetermined. Between the trimmed V and J ends, which lost 5 bases and 3 bases, there was a span of 12 bases. CDR1 and CDR2 (germline): MRHNA, SNTAGT. This CDR3 has 14 amino acids. The CDR3 coding sequence is TGTGCCAGCAGTCCTCAGGCGCCTACAGATACGCAGTATTTT. Its translation: CASSPQAPTDTQYF.

J is TRBJ2-3 and V is TRBV25-1; 8 bases align to TRBD2. Germline V gives CDR1 MGHDK, CDR2 SYGVNS. The length of the CDR3 is 16 residues. The ends lost 0 bases at V and 8 bases at J; junction bases unmatched: 10. CDR3 nucleotide sequence: TGTGCCAGCAGTGAATATGGTAGCGGGATAATTAGTACGCAGTATTTT. Translated: CASSEYGSGIISTQYF.

This rearrangement joins TRBV9 to TRBJ2-3, with a weak D call TRBD2 (5 bases). The CDR3 runs to 12 residues. V was clipped by 3 bases and J by 7 bases, with 9 bases between them. CDR1 is SGDLS and CDR2 is YYNGEE in the germline V gene. The CDR3 here is CASSGVGNTQYF. The CDR3 coding sequence is TGTGCCAGCAGCGGCGTCGGGAATACGCAGTATTTT.

The chain is built from TRBV4-2 and TRBJ2-3; 10 positions match TRBD2. This CDR3 is 18 amino acids long. V was pared by 4 bases and J by 5 bases, with 15 bases of the junction left unmatched. Germline V gene sequence: CDR1 LGHNA, CDR2 YNFKEQ. The CDR3 sequence: CASSPAKSGRAFGDTQYF. CDR3 bases: TGTGCCAGCAGCCCTGCTAAGAGCGGGAGGGCCTTCGGAGATACGCAGTATTTT.

The V and J genes are TRBV19 and TRBJ2-1; 15 nucleotides align to TRBD2. The CDR3 loop spans 20 amino acids. CDR1 is LNHDA and CDR2 is SQIVND in the germline V gene (reference sequence). Trimming removed 3 bases from V and 2 bases from J; junction bases left unmatched: 11. The CDR3, as DNA: TGTGCCAGTAGTATGGGACTAGCGGGAGGAGGTAATCAGGCCTACAATGAGCAGTTCTTC. Translated, it gives CASSMGLAGGGNQAYNEQFF.

This clone was seen a few times. The V call is TRBV23-1, the J call TRBJ1-1, with D unresolved. TRBV23-1 has ORF status, its function being uncertain. The CDR3 covers 16 residues. Trimming took 7 bases from V and 2 from J, leaving 20 bases between them. The CDR3 nucleotides are TGCGCCAGCACTACGGCCCCGGCGGAACTTAACACTGAAGCTTTCTTT. Protein sequence: CASTTAPAELNTEAFF.

This chain uses TRBV7-3 with TRBJ1-1; D unclear. V dropped 0 bases and J dropped 7 bases, with 9 bases sitting between them. The germline CDR1 and CDR2 sequences are SGHTA and FQGTGA. This CDR3 has 13 amino acids. The CDR3 DNA sequence: TGTGCCAGCAGCTTAACCGAAAGAGGTGAAGCTTTCTTT. As protein: CASSLTERGEAFF.

This clone was recorded once. This chain joins TRBV7-9 and TRBJ2-1; 8 bases line up with TRBD2. V lost 1 base to trimming and J lost 6 bases; unmatched junction nucleotides: 5. Germline V gives CDR1 SEHNR, CDR2 FQNEAQ (reference sequence). The CDR3 is 15 residues long. CDR3 amino acids: CASSLVTSGRNEQFF. The CDR3 DNA sequence: TGTGCCAGCAGCTTAGTAACTAGCGGACGCAATGAGCAGTTCTTC.

This clone was found once. CDR3 bases: TGTGCCAGTAGTTCTCGGACAGAAAATTACTCTGGAAACACCATATATTTT. Amino acids: CASSSRTENYSGNTIYF. The chain employs TRBV19 and TRBJ1-3; the D gene is possibly TRBD1 (6 bases). The CDR3 sequence is 17 residues long. Germline-derived CDR1 and CDR2 are LNHDA and SQIVND (reference sequence). With 5 bases removed from V and 0 bases from J, the gap between germline ends came to 17 bases.

The rearrangement links TRBV7-6 to TRBJ1-5; 9 positions agree with TRBD1. Germline CDR1 and CDR2: SGHVS and FNYEAQ. The CDR3 sequence is 16 residues long. The junction had 4 bases not matched to a gene; V was cut back by 3 bases and J by 1 base. The CDR3 DNA is TGTGCCAGCAGCTTGACAGGGGGTACAAGCAATCAGCCCCAGCATTTT. It translates to CASSLTGGTSNQPQHF.

This chain connects TRBV5-4 to TRBJ2-7; 9 bases align to TRBD2. Germline lookup yields CDR1 SGHNT and CDR2 YYREEE (reference sequence). The CDR3 extends over 13 amino acids. V trimming: 4 bases; J trimming: 6 bases; junction bases outside the gene matches: 5. This CDR3 is CASSLGLASEQYF. CDR3 DNA sequence: TGTGCCAGCAGCCTGGGACTAGCCAGCGAGCAGTACTTC. Based on the CDR3 plus reference TRBV5-4 and TRBJ2-7, the full variable domain is ETGVTQSPTHLIKTRGQQVTLRCSSQSGHNTVSWYQQALGQGPQFIFQYYREEENGRGNFPPRFSGLQFPNYSSELNVNALELDDSALYLCASSLGLASEQYFGPGTRLTVT.

In this sample, this clone turned up once. The CDR3 spells CASSLSGIGVYGYTF. DNA of the CDR3: TGTGCCAGCAGCCTTTCGGGTATCGGAGTCTATGGCTACACCTTC. The chain employs TRBV14 and TRBJ1-2, with unresolved D. From germline, CDR1 is SGHDN and CDR2 FVKESK. The V gene lost 4 bases and the J gene lost 4 bases, with 16 bases spanning the gap. This CDR3 spans 15 amino acids.

V and J are TRBV5-1 and TRBJ1-2; tentatively, D is TRBD1 (5 bases). The length of the CDR3 is 14 residues. The germline gives CDR1 SGHRS, CDR2 YFSETQ. The ends were cut back, 4 bases at V and 4 bases at J, with 14 bases in the middle. CDR3 DNA: TGCGCCAGCAGCCCAGGGACTGGCTCCTATGGCTACACCTTC. This encodes CASSPGTGSYGYTF.

This clone was detected only once. The chain employs TRBV5-1 and TRBJ2-1; 7 nucleotides agree with TRBD2. After removal of 2 bases from V and 6 bases from J, the junction contained 5 bases not matched to a gene. The V gene's germline CDR1 is SGHRS and CDR2 YFSETQ. CDR3 length: 14 residues. The CDR3 loop is CASSFRASGNEQFF. The CDR3 DNA reads TGCGCCAGCAGCTTCCGTGCTAGCGGCAATGAGCAGTTCTTC.

J is TRBJ2-1 and V is TRBV5-1; maybe TRBD2 (5 bases). V was trimmed by 0 bases and J by 0 bases, leaving 10 bases between them. The CDR3 loop spans 16 amino acids. Per germline, CDR1 SGHRS and CDR2 YFSETQ. As DNA, the CDR3 is TGCGCCAGCAGCTTGGTCGGTACTAGCTCCTACAATGAGCAGTTCTTC. This translates into CASSLVGTSSYNEQFF.

J is TRBJ2-3 and V is TRBV6-5, with D possibly being TRBD1 (5 bases). This CDR3 contains 15 residues. The germline V and J ends were trimmed by 0 bases and 2 bases, with 9 bases remaining between them. CDR1 is MNHEY, CDR2 SVGAGI, per germline. CDR3 residues: CASSYSPGLTDTQYF. CDR3 DNA sequence: TGTGCCAGCAGTTACTCGCCAGGGCTCACAGATACGCAGTATTTT.

This clone was detected a few times. The chain couples TRBV5-1 to TRBJ2-7, with TRBD1 as a possible D gene (5 bases). V was cut by 0 bases and J by 0 bases, with 7 bases left in between. This CDR3 comprises 14 residues. Germline assignment: CDR1 SGHRS and CDR2 YFSETQ. The CDR3 sequence is CASSLEGNSYEQYF. The CDR3 DNA sequence: TGCGCCAGCAGCTTGGAGGGGAACTCCTACGAGCAGTACTTC.

The chain is built from TRBV11-1 and TRBJ2-7; maybe TRBD1 (5 bases). V gave up 5 bases and J gave up 2 bases, with 16 bases separating them. The germline V gene encodes CDR1 SGHAT and CDR2 FQDESV (reference sequence). The length of the CDR3 is 15 residues. The CDR3 sequence is CASSPRVVVPYEQYF. Written as DNA, the CDR3 is TGTGCCAGCAGCCCCAGGGTTGTGGTCCCCTACGAGCAGTACTTC. Combining the CDR3 with reference TRBV11-1 and TRBJ2-7 gives the whole variable domain EAEVAQSPRYKITEKSQAVAFWCDPISGHATLYWYRQILGQGPELLVQFQDESVVDDSQLPKDRFSAERLKGVDSTLKIQPAELGDSAMYLCASSPRVVVPYEQYFGPGTRLTVT.

The gene calls are TRBV18 and TRBJ2-7, with D tentatively TRBD2 (5 bases). The ends were cut back, 6 bases at V and 7 bases at J, with 13 bases in the middle. CDR3 length: 12 amino acids. Germline CDR1 is KGHSH and CDR2 is LQKENI. DNA for the CDR3: TGTGCCAGCTCCCTTCTAGCACTTGAGCAGTACTTC. As protein: CASSLLALEQYF.

This chain uses TRBV2 with TRBJ2-7; no reliable D call. Per the germline V gene, CDR1 is SNHLY and CDR2 is FYNNEI. Trimming cost V 2 bases and J 2 bases, with 22 bases left between them. CDR3 size: 18 residues. The CDR3 loop reads CASSEIAPIGALAYEQYF. The CDR3 DNA follows: TGTGCCAGCAGTGAAATTGCACCCATCGGAGCGCTCGCCTACGAGCAGTACTTC.

The rearrangement links TRBV5-1 to TRBJ2-5, with TRBD2 matching 11 bases. The CDR3 contains 13 residues. V lost 6 bases to trimming and J lost 9 bases; unmatched junction nucleotides: 7. The V gene's germline CDR1 is SGHRS and CDR2 YFSETQ. The CDR3 reads CASISLTSGAQYF. The CDR3 DNA sequence: TGCGCCAGCATCTCCCTGACTAGCGGGGCCCAGTACTTC.

The rearrangement uses TRBV7-8 and TRBJ2-5; 10 nucleotides align to TRBD1. Germline CDR1 SGHVS, CDR2 FQNEAQ. V was pared by 3 bases and J by 4 bases, with 5 bases of the junction left unmatched. The CDR3 sequence is 15 residues long. CDR3 loop: CASSFPGQGLETQYF. Here the CDR3 DNA reads TGTGCCAGCAGCTTTCCGGGACAGGGGTTAGAGACCCAGTACTTC.

The chain uses TRBV11-2 and TRBJ2-7; 7 positions agree with TRBD1. CDR3 size: 14 residues. In germline, CDR1 is SGHAT, CDR2 FQNNGV. With V trimmed by 5 bases and J by 2 bases, 6 bases remained unmatched. The CDR3 loop is CASSLRDRTYEQYF. The CDR3 coding sequence is TGTGCCAGCAGCCTACGGGACAGAACCTACGAGCAGTACTTC.